This entry features one T cell receptor (beta chain) sequence. Its antigen is unidentified. An end of the junction differs from the germline gene, which may be a read error. The data derive from a study of T-cell memory formation after mild COVID-19. On the study more broadly: The TCR clusters were mostly specific to one donor. Overall study results and limits: While clones contracting from day 15 to 85 were balanced between CD4 and CD8, later expanders leaned CD4+.

Germline assignment: CDR1 MDHEN and CDR2 SYDVKM. This CDR3 has 11 amino acids. After 5'RACE with constant-segment primers, TCR alpha and TCR beta cDNA libraries carrying sample barcodes and UMIs were obtained. TCRdb fed the 5' RACE reads into MiXCR, producing one record per CDR3 protein. The data contain 300,000 or so distinct CDR3 sequences, around a sixth of them singletons. Specimen: PBMCs or a T cell subset sorted from them (not recorded which). The receptor's source is a man in his late teens or twenties who had mild COVID-19 (a few samples of this study predate the infection). Cell type and time point are not known. The V gene is TRBV28, the J gene TRBJ1-2, with D tentatively TRBD1 (5 bases). CDR3 DNA sequence: TGTGCCAGCAGCCTCAGGGCGAGGGTATCCTTC. As protein: CASSLRARVSF.